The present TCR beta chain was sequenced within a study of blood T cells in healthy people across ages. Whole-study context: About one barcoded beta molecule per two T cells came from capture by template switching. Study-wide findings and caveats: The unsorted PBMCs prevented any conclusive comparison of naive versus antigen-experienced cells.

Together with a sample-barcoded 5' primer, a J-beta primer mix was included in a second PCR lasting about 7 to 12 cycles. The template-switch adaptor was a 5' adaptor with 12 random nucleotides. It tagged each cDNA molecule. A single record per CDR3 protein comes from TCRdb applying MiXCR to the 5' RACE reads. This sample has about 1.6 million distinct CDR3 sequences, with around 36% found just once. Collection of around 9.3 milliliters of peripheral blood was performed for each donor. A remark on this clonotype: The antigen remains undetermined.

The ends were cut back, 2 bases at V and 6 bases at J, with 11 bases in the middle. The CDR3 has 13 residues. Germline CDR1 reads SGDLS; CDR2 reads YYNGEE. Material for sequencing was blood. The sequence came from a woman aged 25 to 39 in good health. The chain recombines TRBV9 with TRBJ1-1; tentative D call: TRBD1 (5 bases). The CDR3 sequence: CASSVATGAEAFF. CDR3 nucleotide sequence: TGTGCCAGCAGCGTGGCAACGGGGGCTGAAGCTTTCTTT.